The rows below give T cell receptor beta chains drawn from one sample of a study of cytomegalovirus exposure and HLA in healthy donors. The method was immunoSEQ multiplex PCR; TCRdb's version includes in-frame clones alone and lacks a portion of them. The sample includes fewer than 150,000 clones. What was sequenced was PBMCs. The receptors here all came from an older woman in good health and CMV-seronegative. The CDR3 runs from the conserved cysteine through the conserved F or W. Each record gives: J gene, D gene, V gene, CDR3 DNA, CDR3 protein. A D gene is named only where the DNA matches it firmly.

j_gene: TRBJ1-1
d_gene: TRBD1
v_gene: TRBV19
CDR3nt: TGTGCCAGTAGTATAGGACAGGGAGTCACTGAAGCTTTCTTT
CDR3aa: CASSIGQGVTEAFF

j_gene: TRBJ1-5
d_gene: NA
v_gene: TRBV19
CDR3nt: TGTGCCAGTAGTATGACCCTCGGGGTGTCCCAGCCCCAGCATTTT
CDR3aa: CASSMTLGVSQPQHF

j_gene: TRBJ1-2
d_gene: NA
v_gene: TRBV7-8
CDR3nt: TGTGCCAGCAGCTTGGAGGTGGTTGGCTATGGCTACACCTTC
CDR3aa: CASSLEVVGYGYTF

j_gene: TRBJ2-7
d_gene: NA
v_gene: TRBV6-6
CDR3nt: TGTGCCAGCAGTTACGTCAGGGGTCAGTACGAGCAGTACTTC
CDR3aa: CASSYVRGQYEQYF

j_gene: TRBJ1-1
d_gene: TRBD1
v_gene: TRBV5-1
CDR3nt: TGCGCCAGCAGCACAGGACAGGGGCTAGGCACTGAAGCTTTCTTT
CDR3aa: CASSTGQGLGTEAFF

j_gene: TRBJ1-4
d_gene: NA
v_gene: TRBV6-5
CDR3nt: TGTGCCAGCAGTTACTTCCGAGAATCTGGAGAATTGTTTTTT
CDR3aa: CASSYFRESGELFF

j_gene: TRBJ2-3
d_gene: TRBD1
v_gene: TRBV5-1
CDR3nt: TGCGCCAGCAGCTTGGGGACGGGACAGTCAACCAGCACAGATACGCAGTATTTT
CDR3aa: CASSLGTGQSTSTDTQYF

j_gene: TRBJ2-3
d_gene: TRBD2
v_gene: TRBV2
CDR3nt: TGTGCCAGCAGTGACGGACTAGCGGGGATAGATACGCAGTATTTT
CDR3aa: CASSDGLAGIDTQYF

j_gene: TRBJ2-1
d_gene: TRBD2
v_gene: TRBV29-1
CDR3nt: TGCAGCGTTGAAGCTCGGACTAGCGGGAGGGGGCAGTTCTTC
CDR3aa: CSVEARTSGRGQFF

j_gene: TRBJ1-4
d_gene: NA
v_gene: TRBV11-2
CDR3nt: TGCGCCAGCAGCGGGCAGGGAGGCGGTGAAAAACTGTTTTTT
CDR3aa: CASSGQGGGEKLFF

j_gene: TRBJ1-5
d_gene: NA
v_gene: TRBV4-1
CDR3nt: TGCGCCAGCAGCCCTACAAGGATGAACTACAATCAGCCCCAGCATTTT
CDR3aa: CASSPTRMNYNQPQHF

j_gene: TRBJ1-5
d_gene: NA
v_gene: TRBV6-1
CDR3nt: TGTGCCAGCAGTGAAGGGGCCAGCCCCCATCAGCCCCAGCATTTT
CDR3aa: CASSEGASPHQPQHF

j_gene: TRBJ2-3
d_gene: TRBD2
v_gene: TRBV7-3
CDR3nt: TGTGCCAGCAATCAGCGGGGGGGCCAAGGTGATACGCAGTATTTT
CDR3aa: CASNQRGGQGDTQYF

j_gene: TRBJ1-6
d_gene: TRBD1
v_gene: TRBV25-1
CDR3nt: TGTGCCAGCAGTGATGGACAGGGGCGAGGATCACCCCTCCACTTT
CDR3aa: CASSDGQGRGSPLHF

j_gene: TRBJ1-6
d_gene: TRBD1
v_gene: TRBV5-6
CDR3nt: TGTGCCAGCAGCCCCATAAACAGGGGAACGGGTAATTCACCCCTCCACTTT
CDR3aa: CASSPINRGTGNSPLHF

j_gene: TRBJ2-1
d_gene: NA
v_gene: TRBV7-9
CDR3nt: TGTGCCAGCAGCTTAAGCGGGTCATCCTACAATGAGCAGTTCTTC
CDR3aa: CASSLSGSSYNEQFF

j_gene: TRBJ1-5
d_gene: NA
v_gene: TRBV29-1
CDR3nt: TGCAGCGTCGGGGGGGGGTCGGACAACGGTCAGCCCCAGCATTTT
CDR3aa: CSVGGGSDNGQPQHF

j_gene: TRBJ2-2
d_gene: NA
v_gene: TRBV2
CDR3nt: TGTGCCAGCACGGGAGCCGGGGAGCTGTTTTTT
CDR3aa: CASTGAGELFF

j_gene: TRBJ2-2
d_gene: NA
v_gene: TRBV5-8
CDR3nt: TGTGCCAGCAGCTTGGCCGTACAGGGACGGACCGGGGAGCTGTTTTTT
CDR3aa: CASSLAVQGRTGELFF

j_gene: TRBJ2-1
d_gene: TRBD2
v_gene: TRBV4-2
CDR3nt: TGTGCCAGCAGCCAAGCCCCCTTTAGCGGGAGCTCCTACAATGAGCAGTTCTTC
CDR3aa: CASSQAPFSGSSYNEQFF

j_gene: TRBJ1-5
d_gene: TRBD1
v_gene: TRBV19
CDR3nt: TGTGCCAGTAGTATTGGACAGGGGGTATTGCAGCCCCAGCATTTT
CDR3aa: CASSIGQGVLQPQHF

j_gene: TRBJ2-1
d_gene: NA
v_gene: TRBV27
CDR3nt: TGTGCCAGCAGTGGAACAGGGAACTCCTACAATGAGCAGTTCTTC
CDR3aa: CASSGTGNSYNEQFF

j_gene: TRBJ1-5
d_gene: NA
v_gene: TRBV5-6
CDR3nt: TGTGCCAGCAGCCTTTTTCCCAATCAGCCCCAGCATTTT
CDR3aa: CASSLFPNQPQHF

j_gene: TRBJ1-1
d_gene: TRBD1
v_gene: TRBV4-1
CDR3nt: TGCGCCAGCAGCCAGACCGGGACAGGGATAGATAGGGACACTGAAGCTTTCTTT
CDR3aa: CASSQTGTGIDRDTEAFF

j_gene: TRBJ1-5
d_gene: NA
v_gene: TRBV19
CDR3nt: TGTGCCAGTAGTATATCAGGCTACAATCAGCCCCAGCATTTT
CDR3aa: CASSISGYNQPQHF

j_gene: TRBJ2-2
d_gene: NA
v_gene: TRBV10-1
CDR3nt: TGCGCCAGCAGTGAGTTCCTGGGGCCCGGGGAGCTGTTTTTT
CDR3aa: CASSEFLGPGELFF

j_gene: TRBJ2-5
d_gene: TRBD1
v_gene: TRBV4-2
CDR3nt: TGTGCCAGCAGCCAAGCGACAGGGGAAGGGTGGGAGACCCAGTACTTC
CDR3aa: CASSQATGEGWETQYF

j_gene: TRBJ2-1
d_gene: NA
v_gene: TRBV27
CDR3nt: TGTGCCAGCACAAACCCGGGTTCTGAGCAGTTCTTC
CDR3aa: CASTNPGSEQFF

j_gene: TRBJ1-3
d_gene: NA
v_gene: TRBV6-1
CDR3nt: TGTGCCAGCAGTGAAGGGGCTTCTGAAAACACCATATATTTT
CDR3aa: CASSEGASENTIYF

j_gene: TRBJ2-7
d_gene: TRBD2
v_gene: TRBV9
CDR3nt: TGTGCCAGCAGCGTAGCTAGCGGGGCCCTCCGCGAGCAGTACTTC
CDR3aa: CASSVASGALREQYF

j_gene: TRBJ2-2
d_gene: NA
v_gene: TRBV7-7
CDR3nt: TGTGCTAGCAGCTTTGCGAGGAACACCGGGGAGCTGTTTTTT
CDR3aa: CASSFARNTGELFF

j_gene: TRBJ2-1
d_gene: TRBD2
v_gene: TRBV10-3
CDR3nt: TGTGCCATTGGGACGGGAGGTGGTAATGAGCAGTTCTTC
CDR3aa: CAIGTGGGNEQFF

j_gene: TRBJ2-3
d_gene: TRBD1
v_gene: TRBV7-3
CDR3nt: TGTGCCAGCAGCTGGACAGGGGGCTACACAGATACGCAGTATTTT
CDR3aa: CASSWTGGYTDTQYF

j_gene: TRBJ2-7
d_gene: TRBD2
v_gene: TRBV7-2
CDR3nt: TGTGCCAGCAGCTTAACCCAGCGGGGGGGCTCCTACGAGCAGTACTTC
CDR3aa: CASSLTQRGGSYEQYF

j_gene: TRBJ1-1
d_gene: TRBD1
v_gene: TRBV7-2
CDR3nt: TGTGCCAGCAGCACCCGACAGGGGTATGAAGCTTTCTTT
CDR3aa: CASSTRQGYEAFF

j_gene: TRBJ2-3
d_gene: NA
v_gene: TRBV4-1
CDR3nt: TGCGCCAGCAGCCCGAGACCTGGACAGCCGTCCACAGATACGCAGTATTTT
CDR3aa: CASSPRPGQPSTDTQYF